A selection of T cell receptor beta chains follows, all from one sample in a study of blood T cell repertoires in COVID-19. The method was immunoSEQ multiplex PCR; TCRdb's version includes in-frame clones alone and lacks a portion of them. In the table there are about 360,000 clones, about 86% of which are singletons. The sequencing input was peripheral blood. Receptor source: a woman aged 55-69 years with COVID-19, enrolled during active disease. CDR3s include the opening cysteine and the closing phenylalanine or tryptophan. D genes are given only for firm matches. Not all rows give a size; the values are once, few, many and, for expanded clones, a class.

J	V	size	D	CDR3	DNA
TRBJ1-1	TRBV29-1	few	-	CSVEYRAGTEAFF	TGCAGCGTTGAGTACAGAGCGGGCACTGAAGCTTTCTTT
TRBJ2-5	TRBV4-1	-	TRBD2	CASSRKGLAGGQETQYF	TGCGCCAGCAGCCGCAAAGGACTAGCGGGGGGTCAAGAGACCCAGTACTTC
TRBJ1-1	TRBV6-5	-	-	CASSQLGGDEAFF	TGTGCCAGCAGCCAATTGGGGGGAGATGAAGCTTTCTTT
TRBJ1-2	TRBV6-5	-	TRBD1	CASSYSTGGATYGYTF	TGTGCCAGCAGTTACTCTACAGGGGGCGCGACCTATGGCTACACCTTC
TRBJ2-5	TRBV11-2	-	TRBD2	CASSFGGGNQETQYF	TGTGCCAGCAGCTTCGGCGGGGGGAATCAAGAGACCCAGTACTTC
TRBJ2-3	TRBV27	-	-	CASRGAYGKTSTDTQYF	TGTGCCAGCAGGGGGGCATACGGCAAGACTAGCACAGATACGCAGTATTTT
TRBJ2-1	TRBV6-5	-	TRBD2	CASSSVIAGVGRAQFF	TGTGCCAGCAGTTCCGTTATAGCGGGGGTGGGCCGTGCGCAGTTCTTC
TRBJ1-4	TRBV18	-	-	CASSPSGGEGEKLFF	TGTGCCAGCTCACCCTCGGGGGGCGAGGGTGAAAAACTGTTTTTT
TRBJ1-6	TRBV12-3/TRBV12-4	once	TRBD1	CASGNTGGSPLHF	TGTGCCAGCGGGAACACAGGGGGTTCACCCCTCCACTTT
TRBJ1-3	TRBV6-1	-	-	CASSDTPGRRTGNTIYF	TGTGCCAGCAGTGACACTCCGGGGAGACGTACTGGAAACACCATATATTTT
TRBJ2-1	TRBV19	-	TRBD2	CASSIAGGTYNEQFF	TGTGCCAGTAGTATAGCGGGGGGGACCTACAATGAGCAGTTCTTC
TRBJ1-1	TRBV19	-	TRBD1	CASSIGQGNTEAFF	TGTGCCAGTAGTATAGGACAGGGAAACACTGAAGCTTTCTTT
TRBJ1-1	TRBV7-8	-	TRBD1	CASRPQGARTEAFF	TGTGCCAGCAGACCCCAGGGGGCGCGCACTGAAGCTTTCTTT
TRBJ1-1	TRBV5-5	-	-	CASPRVLIATEAFF	TGTGCCAGCCCCCGTGTCCTCATAGCCACTGAAGCTTTCTTT
TRBJ1-2	TRBV5-5	-	-	CASSTNPSGYGYTF	TGTGCCAGCAGCACGAATCCGAGCGGCTATGGCTACACCTTC
TRBJ2-7	TRBV12-3/TRBV12-4	-	-	CASSLAAYEQYF	TGTGCCAGCAGTCTGGCCGCCTACGAGCAGTACTTC
TRBJ2-3	TRBV28	-	-	CASSAGGLADTQYF	TGTGCCAGCAGTGCCGGGGGGCTAGCGGATACGCAGTATTTT
TRBJ1-5	TRBV10-3	-	-	CAITGGNQPQHF	TGTGCCATCACGGGGGGCAATCAGCCCCAGCATTTT
TRBJ1-1	TRBV10-3	-	-	CAISEGGGDTEAFF	TGTGCCATCAGTGAGGGCGGGGGGGACACTGAAGCTTTCTTT
TRBJ2-7	TRBV7-9	once	TRBD2	CASSKSGGNSYEQYF	TGTGCCAGCAGCAAATCGGGGGGAAACTCCTACGAGCAGTACTTC
TRBJ1-2	TRBV25-1	-	-	CASSETRSDYGYTF	TGTGCCAGCAGTGAAACGAGGAGCGATTATGGCTACACCTTC
TRBJ1-5	TRBV5-1	-	TRBD1	CASRPGTETNQPQHF	TGCGCCAGCAGACCCGGGACAGAAACGAATCAGCCCCAGCATTTT
TRBJ1-4	TRBV19	few	-	CASSIRTSNEKLFF	TGTGCCAGTAGTATTCGGACAAGTAATGAAAAACTGTTTTTT
TRBJ1-5	TRBV6-5	-	TRBD1	CASHRGRNQPQHF	TGTGCCAGTCACAGGGGGAGGAATCAGCCCCAGCATTTT
TRBJ1-1	TRBV6-4	-	TRBD1	CARVSCSRQGHQNTEAFF	TGTGCCAGAGTTTCTTGTAGCCGACAGGGGCACCAGAACACTGAAGCTTTCTTT
TRBJ2-7	TRBV19	-	-	CASSLSIGGAYEQYF	TGTGCCAGTAGCCTCAGTATAGGGGGGGCCTACGAGCAGTACTTC
TRBJ1-2	TRBV29-1	-	TRBD1	CSAPLRRDRWGHGYTF	TGCAGCGCCCCCCTGAGGAGGGACAGGTGGGGGCATGGCTACACCTTC
TRBJ2-7	TRBV6-5	-	-	CASSYARVAYEQYF	TGTGCCAGCAGTTACGCCAGGGTCGCCTACGAGCAGTACTTC
TRBJ1-1	TRBV27	-	-	CASSLTVVGTEAFF	TGTGCCAGCAGTTTGACAGTGGTGGGAACTGAAGCTTTCTTT
TRBJ1-1	TRBV5-5	-	-	CASSYQLRAGLPWDTEAFF	TGTGCCAGCAGCTACCAATTAAGGGCGGGACTCCCGTGGGACACTGAAGCTTTCTTT
TRBJ1-4	TRBV7-9	-	-	CASTHTGTNEKLFF	TGTGCCAGCACCCATACAGGGACTAATGAAAAACTGTTTTTT
TRBJ1-2	TRBV9	-	TRBD1	CASSRDRGGGYTF	TGTGCCAGCAGCCGGGACAGGGGGGGTGGCTACACCTTC
TRBJ1-1	TRBV19	-	TRBD1	CASVTGGWAEAFF	TGTGCCAGTGTAACAGGGGGCTGGGCTGAAGCTTTCTTT
TRBJ2-3	TRBV5-4	-	TRBD2	CASSSRGGAGVYTQYF	TGTGCCAGCAGCTCCCGGGGGGGAGCGGGGGTCTATACGCAGTATTTT
TRBJ2-5	TRBV9	-	TRBD2	CASSVARITGGGSQETQYF	TGTGCCAGCAGCGTAGCTCGAATTACTGGCGGGGGGAGCCAAGAGACCCAGTACTTC
TRBJ2-5	TRBV7-9	-	-	CASSLVAWVANETQYF	TGTGCCAGCAGCTTAGTTGCGTGGGTAGCCAACGAGACCCAGTACTTC
TRBJ2-3	TRBV2	-	-	CASSEELGAMGTDTQYF	TGTGCCAGCAGTGAAGAGTTGGGGGCTATGGGTACAGATACGCAGTATTTT